The text below deals with one TCR beta chain. The treatment here: about 20 received Ad26.COV2.S at low or high dose, single or two shots; roughly five received placebo; per-sample allocation not given. Sample collection was performed on day 63 after the first vaccine or placebo injection. Germline CDR1 is LNHDA and CDR2 is SQIVND (reference sequence). The CDR3 loop spans 17 amino acids. V was shortened by 5 bases and J by 1 base, with 17 bases between the two germline ends. The sample originates from a study of Ad26.COV2.S vaccination and SARS-CoV-2 variants. Study information: Trial arm assignment for the donor was COV1001 Ad26.COV2.S.

Profiling relied on immunoSEQ multiplex PCR, and the TCRdb table lists in-frame clones only, not all of them. The table lists hundreds of thousands of clones, approximately 92% of them singletons, with around 2.6% in the top ten. This specimen was peripheral blood, taken in a trial of Ad26.COV2.S vaccine versus placebo. The chain links TRBV19 to TRBJ1-4; D call uncertain. The TCR was taken from a person between 18 and 59 years old who received the Ad26.COV2.S COVID-19 vaccine or a placebo. CDR3 sequence reads: CASSPRRTFGTNEKLFF. The CDR3 nucleotides are TGTGCCAGTAGTCCTAGGAGGACCTTCGGAACTAATGAAAAACTGTTTTTT.